What follows is one T cell receptor (beta chain) and its context. Its antigen is not known. At the DNA level, this CDR3 is encoded by other sequences in the same sample as well. Germline V gene sequence: CDR1 LNHDA, CDR2 SQIVND (reference sequence). CDR3 length equals 13 residues. Between the trimmed V and J ends, which lost 3 bases and 4 bases, there was a span of 7 bases. These data come from a study of shared clonotypes between healthy human individuals. The study, taken as a whole, reports: The genetic and exposure-history diversity represented was limited by few donors. A handful of donors shared approximately 5% of their naive CD4 clonotypes. Non-shared clonotypes had lower generation probabilities than clonotypes shared by all four sorted-subset donors.

Splitting of each subset's genomic DNA was done evenly across several immunoSEQ plates. Assay used: immunoSEQ multiplex PCR; TCRdb lists only in-frame clones, some missing. The repertoire includes under 2.5 million clones, 85% to 95% of them detected once, and approximately 0.4% sits in the top ten. Source material: naive CD4+ T cells from PBMCs. Subset reported: CD45RA+ positively selected. This TCR came from a man aged 18 to 30 in good health. Some clones in this sample may be carry-over from other donors' samples. This chain joins TRBV19 and TRBJ1-5; D not resolved. The CDR3 nucleotides read TGTGCCAGTAGTATCAGAGAGAATCAGCCCCAGCATTTT. This encodes CASSIRENQPQHF.